The next 2 T cell receptor beta chains were all read from a single sample in a study of T cell responses to AZD1222 COVID-19 vaccine. TCRdb keeps only in-frame clones here, not all; method: immunoSEQ multiplex PCR. The sample records under 300,000 clones, about 92% being singletons. The sequences come from peripheral blood, collected on day 0 of AZD1222 vaccination. These receptors were taken from an adult in good health.

The chain combines TRBV13 with TRBJ1-5, with 7 bases lining up with TRBD1. The CDR3 totals 14 residues. Germline V gene sequence: CDR1 PRHDT, CDR2 FYEKMQ (reference sequence). V lost 5 bases to trimming and J lost 5 bases; unmatched junction nucleotides: 6. The CDR3 loop is CASSIRQGDQPQHF. CDR3 nucleotide sequence: TGTGCCAGCAGCATTCGACAGGGCGATCAGCCCCAGCATTTT.

This clone has a handful of counts. The V call is TRBV6-5, the J call TRBJ2-3; D perhaps matches TRBD1 (6 bases). The CDR3 has 15 amino acids. Germline V lookup: CDR1 MNHEY, CDR2 SVGAGI. The V end was cut by 8 bases, the J end by 2 bases, with 17 bases between. The CDR3 sequence: CASATGQLHTDTQYF. As DNA, the CDR3 is TGTGCCAGCGCTACTGGACAGCTTCACACAGATACGCAGTATTTT.